This entry features one T cell receptor (beta chain) sequence. This entry belongs to a study of blood T cell repertoires in COVID-19. TCRdb's table, derived via immunoSEQ multiplex PCR, lists solely in-frame clones and lacks some. The data contain more than 85,000 clones, 70% to 90% of them seen just once; the ten biggest clones take up roughly 2.8%. Germline V CDR1 and CDR2: SGHTA, FQGNSA. CDR3 length: 17 amino acids. V was shortened by 1 base and J by 5 bases, with 20 bases between the two germline ends. The chain employs TRBV7-2 and TRBJ1-2, with D unclear. The receptor's source is an elderly woman with acute or convalescent COVID-19. The sequenced material came from peripheral blood. The CDR3 reads CASSLDATRAGGYGYTF. The CDR3 DNA reads as TGTGCCAGCAGCTTAGACGCCACAAGAGCCGGAGGGTATGGCTACACCTTC.